These 7 T cell receptor beta chains came from one sample sequenced in a study of T cells after yellow fever vaccination. From the 5' RACE reads, TCRdb called clonotypes with MiXCR, one entry per CDR3 protein. The data contain 110,000 to 150,000 distinct CDR3 sequences, about 6.9% of them seen just once; the ten biggest clones take up approximately 0.67%. Sequenced here: CD4+ T cells sorted from PBMCs, sampled 10 days after the yellow fever booster vaccination. The receptors shown here come from a man aged 25-45 years who received the YFV17D yellow fever vaccine.

This clonotype was observed once. This may be a read error, as it is one base from a much larger clone. J is TRBJ2-3 and V is TRBV3-1, with a weak D call TRBD2 (6 bases). The germline V gene encodes CDR1 LGHDT and CDR2 YNNKEL (reference sequence). This CDR3 comprises 13 residues. V was cut by 4 bases and J by 6 bases, with 11 bases left in between. CDR3: CASSPRREDTQYF. DNA for the CDR3: TGTGCCAGCAGCCCAAGGAGGGAGGATACGCAGTATTTT.

This clonotype turned up a few times. The chain employs TRBV20-1 and TRBJ1-6; D is unclear. The CDR3 has 12 residues. Trimming left V 8 bases short and J 7 bases short, with 12 bases between. The germline V gene has CDR1 DFQATT and CDR2 SNEGSKA (reference sequence). CDR3 loop: CSTWQPNSPLHF. In DNA, the CDR3 is TGCAGTACCTGGCAGCCGAATTCACCCCTCCACTTT.

This clonotype was picked up a small number of times. The chain is built from TRBV5-4 and TRBJ2-3; 7 bases agree with TRBD1. This CDR3 contains 15 residues. Germline assignment: CDR1 SGHNT and CDR2 YYREEE (reference sequence). V shed 4 bases, J shed 5 bases, and the junction held 10 bases outside the gene matches. The DNA for the CDR3 is TGTGCCAGCAGCGACCAGGGACACAGGGGAGATACGCAGTATTTT. Amino acids: CASSDQGHRGDTQYF.

This clonotype was observed many times. The chain employs TRBV3-1 and TRBJ2-7, with no clear D. The CDR3 runs to 12 residues. Trimming took 1 base from V and 2 from J, leaving 3 bases between them. Germline V CDR1 and CDR2: LGHDT, YNNKEL (reference sequence). This CDR3 reads CASSQVPYEQYF. The CDR3 coding sequence is TGTGCCAGCAGCCAAGTCCCCTACGAGCAGTACTTC.

This clonotype was found many times. The chain employs TRBV20-1 and TRBJ2-5, with D perhaps TRBD1 (6 bases). Germline V gene lookup returns CDR1 DFQATT and CDR2 SNEGSKA (reference sequence). The V end was cut by 5 bases, the J end by 5 bases, with 21 bases between. CDR3 size: 15 residues. CDR3 DNA: TGCAGTGCTGCCAAATCCCCGGGACAAAAGGAGACCCAGTACTTC. It yields the protein CSAAKSPGQKETQYF.

This clonotype showed up just a few times. This chain uses TRBV4-3 with TRBJ2-7; D is uncertain. The length of the CDR3 is 13 residues. The germline gives CDR1 LGHNA, CDR2 YSLEER. With 1 base removed from V and 3 bases from J, the gap between germline ends came to 7 bases. The CDR3 region has the DNA TGCGCCAGCAGCCAAGTACGCAGCTACGAGCAGTACTTC. Its translation: CASSQVRSYEQYF.

This clonotype has a handful of counts. The rearrangement links TRBV3-1 to TRBJ2-1; 8 positions agree with TRBD2. V was clipped by 3 bases and J by 6 bases; unmatched bases: 7. The germline gives CDR1 LGHDT, CDR2 YNNKEL (reference sequence). The CDR3 runs 15 residues. CDR3 sequence (DNA): TGTGCCAGCAGCCAGATGGGGACTAGTGTCAATGAGCAGTTCTTC. This translates into CASSQMGTSVNEQFF.